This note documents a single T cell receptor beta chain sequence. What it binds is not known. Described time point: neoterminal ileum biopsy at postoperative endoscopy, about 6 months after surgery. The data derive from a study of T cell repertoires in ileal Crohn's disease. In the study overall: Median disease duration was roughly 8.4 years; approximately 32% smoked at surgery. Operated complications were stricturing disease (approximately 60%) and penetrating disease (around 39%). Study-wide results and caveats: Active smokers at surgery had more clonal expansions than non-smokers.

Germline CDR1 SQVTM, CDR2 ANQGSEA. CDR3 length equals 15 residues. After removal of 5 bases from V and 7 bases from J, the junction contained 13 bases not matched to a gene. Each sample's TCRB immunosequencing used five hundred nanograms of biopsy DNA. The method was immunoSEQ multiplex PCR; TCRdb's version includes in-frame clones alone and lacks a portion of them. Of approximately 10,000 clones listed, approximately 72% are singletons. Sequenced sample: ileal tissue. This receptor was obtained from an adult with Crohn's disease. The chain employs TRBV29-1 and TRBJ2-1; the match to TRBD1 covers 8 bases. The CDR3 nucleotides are TGCAGCGTTCCTCACAGGGGGGCGTTTAGGAATGAGCAGTTCTTC. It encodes CSVPHRGAFRNEQFF.